Below are 10 T cell receptor beta chains sequenced from a single sample in a study of shared T cell receptors in the human thymus. Measured with immunoSEQ multiplex PCR; TCRdb has only the in-frame clones, and not every one. The sample consists of some 700,000 clones, approximately 83% of them appearing once. These same records also appear under a second study, on human thymus T cells.

Sequencing input: thymocytes. These receptors all come from a girl under three years old with a congenital heart defect.

This clone was observed a single time. The CDR3 loop is CASSLGTVAGREQFF. CDR3 DNA sequence: TGCGCCAGCAGCTTGGGGACGGTTGCGGGGCGGGAGCAGTTCTTC. The V gene is TRBV5-1, the J gene TRBJ2-1, with D possibly being TRBD2 (6 bases). Trimming shortened V by 0 bases and J by 10 bases, and 17 bases separated the two germline ends. Germline V gives CDR1 SGHRS, CDR2 YFSETQ. The length of the CDR3 is 15 residues.

The chain has TRBV4-1 and TRBJ1-1; D ambiguous. The CDR3 covers 15 residues. The V end was cut by 0 bases, the J end by 6 bases, with 14 bases between. Germline CDR1 reads MGHRA; CDR2 reads YSYEKL. The CDR3 nucleotides read TGCGCCAGCAGCCAAGAAGTGAACACGAGGCCTGAAGCTTTCTTT. Protein product: CASSQEVNTRPEAFF.

J is TRBJ1-2 and V is TRBV29-1, with unresolved D. CDR3 length equals 11 residues. Trimming pared 3 bases from V and 4 bases from J, leaving 6 bases between. CDR1 and CDR2 from the germline V gene are SQVTM and ANQGSEA. Written as DNA, the CDR3 is TGCAGCGTTGACTCTGTCTATGGCTACACCTTC. Its protein product is CSVDSVYGYTF. The entire variable domain, with the rest obtained from reference TRBV29-1 and TRBJ1-2, is as follows: SAVISQKPSRDICQRGTSLTIQCQVDSQVTMMFWYRQQPGQSLTLIATANQGSEATYESGFVIDKFPISRPNLTFSTLTVSNMSPEDSSIYLCSVDSVYGYTFGSGTRLTVV.

In this sample, this clone turned up once. The chain carries TRBV7-6 and TRBJ1-2; no clear D. The CDR3 loop spans 17 amino acids. Trimming left V 4 bases short and J 0 bases short, with 18 bases between. CDR1 and CDR2 from the germline V gene are SGHVS and FNYEAQ. The CDR3 loop reads CASSSLPRGGPNYGYTF. CDR3 in DNA: TGTGCCAGCAGCTCCCTCCCGCGGGGAGGCCCTAACTATGGCTACACCTTC.

This chain joins TRBV11-3 and TRBJ2-2; D remains ambiguous. The V end lost 1 base, the J end lost 7 bases, and 10 bases lay between the germline ends. There are 14 residues in the CDR3. Germline-derived CDR1 and CDR2 are SGHNT and YENEEA. The CDR3 DNA is TGTGCCAGCAGCTTAGGTCGAGCTCACGGGGAGCTGTTTTTT. This encodes CASSLGRAHGELFF. Drawing the rest from reference TRBV11-3 and TRBJ2-2, the complete variable domain is EAGVVQSPRYKIIEKKQPVAFWCNPISGHNTLYWYLQNLGQGPELLIRYENEEAVDDSQLPKDRFSAERLKGVDSTLKIQPAELGDSAVYLCASSLGRAHGELFFGEGSRLTVL.

The chain joins TRBV5-1 to TRBJ2-3; TRBD1 is a possible D gene (6 bases). The germline gives CDR1 SGHRS, CDR2 YFSETQ. V was pared by 3 bases and J by 2 bases, with 10 bases between. The CDR3 sequence is 14 residues long. CDR3 DNA: TGCGCCAGCAGCTCAGGACAGCTCACAGATACGCAGTATTTT. As protein: CASSSGQLTDTQYF.

The CDR3 bases are TGCGCCAGCAGCCAACGGGACCAGGGGTCTGGCTACACCTTC. It codes for CASSQRDQGSGYTF. This chain joins TRBV5-1 and TRBJ1-2; perhaps TRBD1 as D (6 bases). This CDR3 comprises 14 residues. Trimming pared 4 bases from V and 7 bases from J, leaving 17 bases between. CDR1 and CDR2 from the germline V gene are SGHRS and YFSETQ.

The rearrangement links TRBV15 to TRBJ1-6; the D is unclear. In germline, CDR1 is LNHNV, CDR2 YYDKDF (reference sequence). The V gene lost 1 base and the J gene lost 13 bases, with 14 bases spanning the gap. There are 14 residues in the CDR3. CDR3 nucleotide sequence: TGTGCCACCAGCAGAGGCTATAACGGGTATCCCCTCCACTTT. This codes for CATSRGYNGYPLHF.

The genes are TRBV5-5 and TRBJ2-7; possible D gene TRBD1, 6 bases. The germline CDR1 and CDR2 sequences are SGHKS and YYEKEE (reference sequence). Deletions cut 4 bases from V and 2 bases from J, with 16 bases between. The CDR3 spans 15 residues. The CDR3 spells CASSIGTLRPYEQYF. The CDR3 DNA sequence: TGTGCCAGCAGCATCGGGACACTCCGACCCTACGAGCAGTACTTC. Based on the CDR3 plus reference TRBV5-5 and TRBJ2-7, the full variable domain is DAGVTQSPTHLIKTRGQQVTLRCSPISGHKSVSWYQQVLGQGPQFIFQYYEKEERGRGNFPDRFSARQFPNYSSELNVNALLLGDSALYLCASSIGTLRPYEQYFGPGTRLTVT.

The sample holds one count of this clone. The CDR3 spells CASSEGGGGTSDTQYF. In nucleotides, the CDR3 is TGTGCCAGCAGTGAAGGTGGCGGGGGCACATCAGATACGCAGTATTTT. The chain combines TRBV2 with TRBJ2-3, with a tentative D call TRBD2 (7 bases). This CDR3 comprises 16 residues. Germline V gene data show CDR1 as SNHLY and CDR2 as FYNNEI. V dropped 1 base and J dropped 4 bases, with 15 bases sitting between them.